This T cell receptor (beta chain) comes out of a study of cytomegalovirus exposure and HLA in healthy donors. Vbeta (60) and Jbeta (13) primers were used in the PCR. This table comes from immunoSEQ multiplex PCR, and its TCRdb copy is limited to in-frame clones, with some not included. The sample lists approximately 180,000 clones, approximately 70% occurring once. With V trimmed by 3 bases and J by 3 bases, 3 bases remained unmatched. CDR1 SGDLS and CDR2 YYNGEE come from the germline V gene. The CDR3 runs 15 residues. V usage is TRBV9 and J usage is TRBJ1-3; 10 bases map to TRBD1. This sequence originates from a woman in her 30s in good health and CMV-seronegative. Sequencing was performed on PBMCs. CDR3 in amino acids: CASSGQGAYGNTIYF. The CDR3 nucleotides read TGTGCCAGCAGCGGACAGGGGGCTTATGGAAACACCATATATTTT.